This T cell receptor delta chain was sequenced during a study of Vδ1+ human thymocytes. Extracted RNA was reverse transcribed into cDNA. CDR3 amplicons came from multiplex PCR with pooled V-gene forward and constant-region reverse primers. TCRdb reprocessed the multiplex PCR reads using CATT. Here the sample spans approximately 25,000 delta-chain clones, about 7.4% being singletons. This clone showed up just once. No antigen is known for it. Alphabeta T cells were depleted, then CD3+ Vdelta1+ Vdelta2- thymocytes were FACS-sorted. Germline V gene data show CDR1 as TSWWSYY and CDR2 as QGS. Losses at the gene ends were 2 bases for V and 1 base for J; bases not matched to a gene: 10. This CDR3 is built from 18 residues. Overall study findings and caveats: Roughly 22% of thymic delta-chain sequences were Vdelta2, with few Vdelta3, unlike blood Vdelta1+ controls. Highly polyclonal TRG and TRD repertoires with Gaussian CDR3 length distributions appeared in thymus. The authors advised highly purified populations and single-cell validation.

The sequencing input was Vdelta1+ gamma-delta thymocytes from the thymus. Described subset: FACS-sorted CD3+ TCRalphabeta- TCRVdelta1+ TCRVdelta2- thymocytes. The sequence derives from a girl less than two years old who had congenital heart surgery. The chain joins TRDV1 to TRDJ1, with TRDD3 identical over 10 bases. TCRdb records no J gene; here it was assigned by comparing the DNA to germline. CDR3 in amino acids: CALGEEGGDTRGTDKLIF. The CDR3 DNA follows: TGTGCTCTTGGGGAAGAGGGGGGGGATACGCGTGGCACCGATAAACTCATCTTT.